This is a list of T cell receptor beta chains from one sample in a study of PD-1 and CTLA-4 blockade in melanoma. Here immunoSEQ multiplex PCR was the method, and the copy in TCRdb shows in-frame clones only, minus some. The repertoire has 25,000 to 35,000 clones, roughly 89% of them found once; the top ten carry around 8.5%. This specimen was CD8+ T cells from peripheral blood, taken before anti-PD-1 treatment. Every receptor here comes from a human donor with melanoma. Each CDR3 is given with its conserved first and last residue. The D gene is left open where the match is weak. The size of a clone is reported for some rows only, either as once, few or many, or as a class for expanded clones.

>.|.|TRBV19|TRBJ1-5
CASSMKGPSPQHF
TGTGCCAGTAGTATGAAGGGGCCCTCGCCCCAGCATTTT
>.|.|TRBV5-4|TRBJ1-1
CASSLGATEAFF
TGTGCCAGCAGCTTGGGGGCCACTGAAGCTTTCTTT
>.|TRBD2|TRBV9|TRBJ2-3
CASSSTTSGDGDTQYF
TGTGCCAGCAGCTCCACGACTAGCGGGGACGGGGATACGCAGTATTTT
>.|TRBD2|TRBV9|TRBJ2-1
CASSVGILAGPTGHNEQFF
TGTGCCAGCAGCGTAGGAATTCTAGCGGGTCCTACGGGGCACAATGAGCAGTTCTTC
>.|TRBD2|TRBV7-9|TRBJ2-1
CASTTAGTSGNEQFF
TGTGCCAGCACCACGGCCGGGACTAGCGGCAATGAGCAGTTCTTC
>.|.|TRBV5-1|TRBJ1-1
CASSLGAGIPEAFF
TGCGCCAGCAGCTTGGGCGCGGGGATCCCTGAAGCTTTCTTT
>once|.|TRBV2|TRBJ2-1
CASRRQVIYNEQFF
TGTGCCAGCAGGAGACAGGTTATCTACAATGAGCAGTTCTTC
>few|.|TRBV5-4|TRBJ2-7
CASSLAETHSYEQYF
TGTGCCAGCAGCTTGGCCGAGACCCACTCCTACGAGCAGTACTTC
>.|.|TRBV6-6|TRBJ1-5
CASSTKQGNQPQHF
TGTGCCAGCAGTACTAAACAGGGCAATCAGCCCCAGCATTTT
>.|TRBD2|TRBV27|TRBJ2-7
CASGVPSGGFYEQYF
TGTGCCAGCGGGGTTCCTAGCGGGGGTTTCTACGAGCAGTACTTC
>.|.|TRBV19|TRBJ2-5
CASARVPQETQYF
TGTGCCAGTGCCAGGGTTCCCCAAGAGACCCAGTACTTC
>.|TRBD2|TRBV9|TRBJ2-1
CASSVGSGRGVYNEQFF
TGTGCCAGCAGCGTAGGCAGCGGGAGAGGGGTTTACAATGAGCAGTTCTTC
>.|.|TRBV4-1|TRBJ1-2
CASSQDPAGANYGYTF
TGCGCCAGCAGCCAAGATCCGGCGGGGGCTAACTATGGCTACACCTTC
>.|.|TRBV24-1|TRBJ2-1
CATSDPLRDSYNEQFF
TGTGCCACCAGTGATCCCCTGAGGGACTCCTACAATGAGCAGTTCTTC
>.|TRBD1|TRBV4-2|TRBJ1-5
CASSQDPTGNNPQPQHF
TGTGCCAGCAGCCAAGATCCGACAGGGAACAATCCTCAGCCCCAGCATTTT
>.|.|TRBV6-5|TRBJ1-2
CASSYSEGNGYTF
TGTGCCAGCAGTTACTCGGAAGGGAATGGCTACACCTTC
>few|.|TRBV5-4|TRBJ2-7
CASSRVSGPYEQYF
TGTGCCAGCAGCCGGGTTAGCGGCCCCTACGAGCAGTACTTC
>few|.|TRBV19|TRBJ1-5
CASKKGVTSNQPQHF
TGTGCCAGTAAGAAGGGGGTGACTAGCAATCAGCCCCAGCATTTT
>.|.|TRBV27|TRBJ2-5
CASSLYTSSETQYF
TGTGCCAGCAGTTTATACACTAGCAGTGAGACCCAGTACTTC
>.|TRBD1|TRBV28|TRBJ1-1
CASSSRDRPMNTEAFF
TGTGCCAGCAGTTCCCGGGACAGACCTATGAACACTGAAGCTTTCTTT
>.|TRBD1|TRBV6-5|TRBJ1-5
CASRRDSNQPQHF
TGTGCCAGCAGGCGGGACAGTAATCAGCCCCAGCATTTT
>.|.|TRBV7-8|TRBJ1-1
CASSLAGLGTEAFF
TGTGCCAGCAGCTTAGCTGGGCTCGGCACTGAAGCTTTCTTT
>few|.|TRBV7-9|TRBJ1-6
CASSLDSDSPLHF
TGTGCCAGCAGCTTAGACTCTGATTCACCCCTCCACTTT
>.|TRBD2|TRBV27|TRBJ2-7
CASKVSGSNEQYF
TGTGCCAGCAAGGTTAGCGGGAGTAACGAGCAGTACTTC
>.|TRBD1|TRBV30|TRBJ2-7
CAWSFGQGAWEQYF
TGTGCCTGGAGTTTCGGACAGGGGGCTTGGGAGCAGTACTTC